One sample yielded the 26 T cell receptor beta chains listed below, sequenced in a study of T-cell memory formation after mild COVID-19. TCRdb processed the 5' RACE reads anew with MiXCR; each CDR3 protein has one entry. The repertoire includes 130,000 to 150,000 distinct CDR3 sequences, roughly 21% of them detected once, and about 2.3% sits in the top ten. Sequenced sample: PBMCs or a T cell subset sorted from them (not recorded which). The source is an adult woman who had mild COVID-19 (a few samples of this study predate the infection). Cell type and time point are not known.

The rearrangement joins TRBV6-5 to TRBJ2-1, with 9 bases identical to TRBD2. The CDR3 has 13 residues. Germline loops: CDR1 MNHEY, CDR2 SVGAGI. V lost 7 bases to trimming and J lost 4 bases; unmatched junction nucleotides: 2. The CDR3 sequence is CASTTSGYNEQFF. The CDR3, as DNA: TGTGCCAGCACTACTAGCGGGTACAATGAGCAGTTCTTC.

This clonotype was observed many times. The chain has TRBV7-9 and TRBJ1-1, with no clear D. The germline CDR1 and CDR2 sequences are SEHNR and FQNEAQ (reference sequence). The CDR3 is 13 amino acids. V was clipped by 6 bases and J by 1 base, with 9 bases between them. The CDR3 DNA follows: TGTGCCAGCAGTATTATAGGGAACACTGAAGCTTTCTTT. Residues: CASSIIGNTEAFF.

The V call is TRBV7-9, the J call TRBJ1-1; D remains ambiguous. The V end was cut by 3 bases, the J end by 0 bases, with 11 bases between. This CDR3 region has 15 residues. Per germline, CDR1 SEHNR and CDR2 FQNEAQ (reference sequence). The CDR3 reads CASSLASSVNTEAFF. CDR3 DNA: TGTGCCAGCAGCTTGGCCAGTTCTGTGAACACTGAAGCTTTCTTT.

The V gene is TRBV18, the J gene TRBJ2-5; 7 bases are shared with TRBD2. This CDR3 is built from 14 residues. Looked up from germline, CDR1 is KGHSH and CDR2 is LQKENI. V was clipped by 4 bases and J by 5 bases; unmatched bases: 7. CDR3 residues: CASSLGREDETQYF. As DNA, the CDR3 is TGTGCCAGCTCACTGGGTCGGGAGGATGAGACCCAGTACTTC.

V gene TRBV10-3 combines with J gene TRBJ1-1; 7 nucleotides match TRBD1. The CDR3 is 15 residues long. The ends lost 3 bases at V and 1 base at J; junction bases unmatched: 5. In germline, CDR1 is ENHRY, CDR2 SYGVKD. The CDR3 here is CAISDRGAANTEAFF. CDR3 sequence (DNA): TGTGCCATCAGTGACAGGGGGGCCGCGAACACTGAAGCTTTCTTT.

This clonotype was detected ten times or more. CDR3 nucleotide sequence: TGTGCCATCAGGCGGGCCTCGGAGCGGCATGGGACGCAGACCCAGTACTTC. Amino acid sequence: CAIRRASERHGTQTQYF. J is TRBJ2-5 and V is TRBV10-3; D possibly uses TRBD1 or TRBD2 (5 bases each). V lost 6 bases and J lost 6, with 26 bases in between. The CDR3 contains 17 residues. Germline CDR1 is ENHRY and CDR2 is SYGVKD.

This clonotype was observed a few times. CDR3 protein: CASIEKFPRADTQYF. The CDR3 region has the DNA TGCGCCAGCATAGAGAAATTCCCTAGGGCAGATACGCAGTATTTT. The V call is TRBV5-1, the J call TRBJ2-3, with D hard to call. V shed 6 bases and J shed 4 bases, with 18 bases lying between them. Germline lookup yields CDR1 SGHRS and CDR2 YFSETQ. This CDR3 contains 15 residues.

A few counts support this clonotype. The V call is TRBV29-1, the J call TRBJ2-1; 8 positions match TRBD1. This CDR3 has 14 amino acids. The J segment lost 8 bases and the V segment lost 7 bases, leaving 13 bases of the junction unmatched. Per the germline V gene, CDR1 is SQVTM and CDR2 is ANQGSEA. DNA of the CDR3: TGCAGCGCCACCCGAGGGGCGACAGGGGATGAGCAGTTCTTC. Its protein product is CSATRGATGDEQFF.

This clonotype was counted a few times. The chain carries TRBV12-3 or TRBV12-4 and TRBJ1-6; 10 positions agree with TRBD1. CDR3 length: 14 residues. The V segment lost 6 bases and the J segment 10 bases; nucleotides outside the gene matches: 6. The CDR3 sequence: CASSLGQGVSPLHF. CDR3 DNA sequence: TGTGCCAGCAGCCTTGGACAGGGGGTCTCACCCCTCCACTTT.

The chain is built from TRBV5-6 and TRBJ2-5; 7 bases align to TRBD1. The CDR3 consists of 15 residues. Trimming removed 4 bases from V and 3 bases from J; junction bases left unmatched: 9. CDR1 and CDR2 (germline): SGHDT, YYEEEE. The chain's CDR3 is CASSPLGTVEETQYF. Written as DNA, the CDR3 is TGTGCCAGCAGCCCCCTCGGGACAGTCGAAGAGACCCAGTACTTC.

This clonotype was seen a single time. This chain links TRBV12-3 or TRBV12-4 with TRBJ2-3; TRBD2 matches 10 bases. The J segment lost 0 bases and the V segment lost 3 bases, leaving 0 bases of the junction unmatched. This CDR3 comprises 15 residues. CDR3 in DNA: TGTGCCAGCAGTTTGACTAGCGGGAGCACAGATACGCAGTATTTT. This gives the protein CASSLTSGSTDTQYF.

The chain uses TRBV3-1 and TRBJ2-7; D is uncertain. The CDR3 loop spans 12 amino acids. The germline V gene encodes CDR1 LGHDT and CDR2 YNNKEL (reference sequence). V lost 3 bases to trimming and J lost 3 bases, with 6 bases between them. Here the CDR3 DNA reads TGTGCCAGCAGCCACAGTTACTACGAGCAGTACTTC. Its translation is CASSHSYYEQYF.

The V call is TRBV7-3, the J call TRBJ2-1; no clear D. This CDR3 is 17 amino acids long. V was cut by 5 bases and J by 0 bases, with 17 bases left in between. Per the germline V gene, CDR1 is SGHTA and CDR2 is FQGTGA. The CDR3 sequence: CASSPRPRQSSYNEQFF. CDR3 nucleotides: TGTGCCAGCAGCCCACGACCGCGGCAAAGCTCCTACAATGAGCAGTTCTTC.

This clonotype was counted ten times or more. The chain couples TRBV7-3 to TRBJ2-3; the D gene is possibly TRBD2 (5 bases). CDR3 length equals 14 residues. V lost 2 bases to trimming and J lost 3 bases, with 9 bases between them. The germline CDR1 and CDR2 sequences are SGHTA and FQGTGA. As DNA, the CDR3 is TGTGCCAGCAGCTTATTGACGGGGACAGATACGCAGTATTTT. This sequence encodes CASSLLTGTDTQYF. Full variable domain (outside the CDR3, taken from reference TRBV7-3 and TRBJ2-3): GAGVSQTPSNKVTEKGKYVELRCDPISGHTALYWYRQSLGQGPEFLIYFQGTGAADDSGLPNDRFFAVRPEGSVSTLKIQRTERGDSAVYLCASSLLTGTDTQYFGPGTRLTVL.

The gene calls are TRBV5-1 and TRBJ1-1; D perhaps matches TRBD1 (5 bases). The CDR3 sequence is 14 residues long. Germline values: CDR1 SGHRS, CDR2 YFSETQ. V was clipped by 1 base and J by 2 bases, with 9 bases between them. The CDR3 region has the DNA TGCGCCAGCAGCTTGATGGGGCAAAACACTGAAGCTTTCTTT. It is translated as CASSLMGQNTEAFF.

CDR3: CASSQEYLRGDNEQFF. The CDR3 DNA is TGTGCCAGCAGCCAAGAGTACCTACGTGGGGATAATGAGCAGTTCTTC. The genes are TRBV3-1 and TRBJ2-1, with no clear D. The V gene lost 0 bases and the J gene lost 7 bases, with 16 bases spanning the gap. Germline V gene lookup returns CDR1 LGHDT and CDR2 YNNKEL (reference sequence). The CDR3 is 16 amino acids.

This clonotype was recorded a few times. The rearrangement uses TRBV27 and TRBJ2-7, with 10 bases fitting TRBD2. Unmatched junction bases numbered 8, after V lost 4 bases and J lost 2 bases. The CDR3 has 16 amino acids. Germline CDR1 reads MNHEY; CDR2 reads SMNVEV (reference sequence). The CDR3 region has the DNA TGTGCCAGCAGTTCTCTCCTGAGCGGGAGGGCCTACGAGCAGTACTTC. It encodes CASSSLLSGRAYEQYF.

J is TRBJ1-1 and V is TRBV3-1, with D possibly matching TRBD1 (6 bases). Germline CDR1 LGHDT, CDR2 YNNKEL (reference sequence). The length of the CDR3 is 15 residues. Trimming shortened V by 4 bases and J by 8 bases, and 20 bases separated the two germline ends. CDR3 coding DNA: TGTGCCAGCAGCCCGCGGAGGACAGCCGCGCAAGAAGCTTTCTTT. This codes for CASSPRRTAAQEAFF.

The chain uses TRBV5-1 and TRBJ1-2; no reliable D call. The CDR3 is 14 amino acids. V dropped 5 bases and J dropped 3 bases, with 14 bases sitting between them. Germline V gives CDR1 SGHRS, CDR2 YFSETQ. The CDR3 loop is CASRFVAGDYGYTF. The CDR3 DNA reads TGCGCCAGCAGATTCGTGGCGGGAGACTATGGCTACACCTTC.

This chain connects TRBV6-5 to TRBJ1-1; D uncertain. CDR3 length: 14 residues. V shed 4 bases and J shed 1 base, with 10 bases lying between them. The germline CDR1 and CDR2 sequences are MNHEY and SVGAGI. The CDR3 here is CASSSPRRNTEAFF. The CDR3 DNA reads as TGTGCCAGCAGTTCGCCCAGGAGGAACACTGAAGCTTTCTTT.

The rearrangement uses TRBV20-1 and TRBJ2-3; 8 positions match TRBD2. Germline CDR1 reads DFQATT; CDR2 reads SNEGSKA (reference sequence). The CDR3 covers 13 residues. With V trimmed by 2 bases and J by 6 bases, 4 bases remained unmatched. For the CDR3, the DNA is TGCAGTGCTAGACGTAGCGGGGTGGATACGCAGTATTTT. Protein: CSARRSGVDTQYF.

The sample holds a few counts of this clonotype. The rearrangement uses TRBV12-3 or TRBV12-4 and TRBJ2-1; 10 bases align to TRBD2. The CDR3 is 12 amino acids. With 6 bases clipped from V and 10 bases from J, the junction kept 3 bases outside the gene matches. The CDR3 is CASRRSGGEQFF. As DNA, the CDR3 is TGTGCCAGCAGGCGTAGCGGGGGGGAGCAGTTCTTC.

The chain joins TRBV2 to TRBJ1-2, with 9 nucleotides matching TRBD1. CDR3 length: 15 amino acids. The V gene end was trimmed by 9 bases and the J gene end by 8 bases; junction bases not matched to a gene: 16. Germline assignment: CDR1 SNHLY and CDR2 FYNNEI. CDR3 coding DNA: TGTGCCAGTGTGCCGGGACAGGGAGGATTGTACGGCTACACCTTC. It codes for CASVPGQGGLYGYTF.

The table lists this clonotype with a few counts. The chain combines TRBV5-1 with TRBJ2-3; D unclear. There are 14 residues in the CDR3. Per the germline V gene, CDR1 is SGHRS and CDR2 is YFSETQ. Trimming removed 4 bases from V and 0 bases from J, with 9 bases in between. The CDR3 is CASSQIHSTDTQYF. The CDR3 DNA is TGCGCCAGCAGCCAAATACATAGCACAGATACGCAGTATTTT. Full variable domain (outside the CDR3, taken from reference TRBV5-1 and TRBJ2-3): KAGVTQTPRYLIKTRGQQVTLSCSPISGHRSVSWYQQTPGQGLQFLFEYFSETQRNKGNFPGRFSGRQFSNSRSEMNVSTLELGDSALYLCASSQIHSTDTQYFGPGTRLTVL.

This clonotype was counted a few times. This chain joins TRBV12-3 or TRBV12-4 and TRBJ2-5, with D perhaps TRBD2 (5 bases). This CDR3 is built from 13 residues. Trimming left V 5 bases short and J 9 bases short, with 16 bases between. CDR3 sequence reads: CASSLTSRAAQYF. For the CDR3, the DNA is TGTGCCAGCAGTCTTACCTCAAGAGCGGCCCAGTACTTC.

This clonotype has more than one count but fewer than ten. This chain joins TRBV5-5 and TRBJ2-2, with D possibly TRBD1 on 5 matching bases. Trimming left V 4 bases short and J 0 bases short, with 7 bases between. Germline V gene data show CDR1 as SGHKS and CDR2 as YYEKEE (reference sequence). This CDR3 has 14 residues. The CDR3 region has the DNA TGTGCCAGCAGCCCGGACACGAACACCGGGGAGCTGTTTTTT. It translates to CASSPDTNTGELFF. Drawing the rest from reference TRBV5-5 and TRBJ2-2, the complete variable domain is DAGVTQSPTHLIKTRGQQVTLRCSPISGHKSVSWYQQVLGQGPQFIFQYYEKEERGRGNFPDRFSARQFPNYSSELNVNALLLGDSALYLCASSPDTNTGELFFGEGSRLTVL.